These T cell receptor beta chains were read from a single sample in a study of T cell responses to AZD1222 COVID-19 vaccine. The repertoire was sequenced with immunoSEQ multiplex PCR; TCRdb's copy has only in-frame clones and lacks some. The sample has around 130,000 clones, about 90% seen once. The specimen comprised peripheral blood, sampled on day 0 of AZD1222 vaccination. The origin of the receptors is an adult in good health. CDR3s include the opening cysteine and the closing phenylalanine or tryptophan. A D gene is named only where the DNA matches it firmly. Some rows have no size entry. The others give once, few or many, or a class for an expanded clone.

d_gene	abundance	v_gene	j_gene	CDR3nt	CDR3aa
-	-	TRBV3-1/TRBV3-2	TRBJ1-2	TGTGCCAGCAGCCAAGATGTTAGAATGGAAGCTAACTATGGCTACACCTTC	CASSQDVRMEANYGYTF
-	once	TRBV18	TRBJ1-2	TGTGCCAGCTCACCGGACGCCAACTATGGCTACACCTTC	CASSPDANYGYTF
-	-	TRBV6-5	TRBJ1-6	TGTGCCAGCACCAAAGGTCATTCACCCCTCCACTTT	CASTKGHSPLHF
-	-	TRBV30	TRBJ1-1	TGTGCCTGGAGTGTTGTCTCCGTTTTTGTTGTCTTT	CAWSVVSVFVVF
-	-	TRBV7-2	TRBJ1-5	TGTGCCAGCAGCTCCCTGGGGGGGAATCAGCCCCAGCATTTT	CASSSLGGNQPQHF
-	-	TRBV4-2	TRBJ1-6	TGTGCCAGCAGCCAAGATGCCGGGGGGAATTCACCCCTCCACTTT	CASSQDAGGNSPLHF
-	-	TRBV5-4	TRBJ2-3	TGTGCCAGCAGCCCCTCATCTGGAGGCACAGATACGCAGTATTTT	CASSPSSGGTDTQYF
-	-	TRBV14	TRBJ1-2	TGTGCCAGCAGCCCTCCCTTTGGAGACTACACCTTC	CASSPPFGDYTF
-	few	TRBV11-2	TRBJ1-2	TGTGCCAGCAGCTCCAACAAAAAGAGGGATGGCTACACCTTC	CASSSNKKRDGYTF
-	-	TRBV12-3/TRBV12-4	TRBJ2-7	TGTGCCAGCAGTTTAGGGCGCTACGAGCAGTACTTC	CASSLGRYEQYF
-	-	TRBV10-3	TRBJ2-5	TGTGCCATCAGTACAGACATACAAGAGACCCAGTACTTC	CAISTDIQETQYF
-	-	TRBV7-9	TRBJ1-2	TGTGCCAGCAGCCCGATTCGGAGGGGATTTAACTATGGCTACACCTTC	CASSPIRRGFNYGYTF
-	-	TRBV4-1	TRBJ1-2	TGCGCCAGCACCCCGGAGTGGGGCGCGGCTGGCTACACCTTC	CASTPEWGAAGYTF
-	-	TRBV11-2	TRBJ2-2	TGTGCCAGCAGCTTAGAAAGTTCCGGGGAGCTGTTTTTT	CASSLESSGELFF
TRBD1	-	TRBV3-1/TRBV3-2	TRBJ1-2	TGTGCCAGCAGCCTTGGGACAGGGGTTGGCTACACCTTC	CASSLGTGVGYTF
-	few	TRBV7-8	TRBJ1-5	TGTGCCAGCAGCTTAGTAGGACAGATCAATCAGCCCCAGCATTTT	CASSLVGQINQPQHF
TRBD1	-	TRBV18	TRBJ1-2	TGTGCCAGCTCACCACCGCGACTGACAGGGTATGGCTACACCTTC	CASSPPRLTGYGYTF
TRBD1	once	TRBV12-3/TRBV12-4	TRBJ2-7	TGTGCCAGCAGCAACAGGGGATTCTACGAGCAGTACTTC	CASSNRGFYEQYF
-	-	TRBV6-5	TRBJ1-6	TGTGCCAGCAGTTACTCGAGGACAGTCAATTCACCCCTCCACTTT	CASSYSRTVNSPLHF
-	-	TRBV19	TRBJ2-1	TGTGCCAGTAGTACTAACAGGGTCGGTGAGCAGTTCTTC	CASSTNRVGEQFF
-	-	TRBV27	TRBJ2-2	TGTGCCAGCAGTTTAGGTAGCAGGGGCACCGGGGAGCTGTTTTTT	CASSLGSRGTGELFF
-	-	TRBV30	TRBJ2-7	TGTGCCTGGGCCCAATTCTCGACATTCAAACCCTACGAGCAGTACTTC	CAWAQFSTFKPYEQYF
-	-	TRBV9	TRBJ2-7	TGTGCCAGCAGCGTGGGGTGGGGGTTCCAAGGTTCCTACGAGCAGTACTTC	CASSVGWGFQGSYEQYF
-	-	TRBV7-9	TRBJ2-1	TGTGCCAGCAGGCCAAAGCTTGGGACCGAGAGGAGTGAGCAGTTCTTC	CASRPKLGTERSEQFF
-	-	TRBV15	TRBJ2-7	TGTGCCACCAGCAGAGACACAGGTCGCTACGAGCAGTACTTC	CATSRDTGRYEQYF
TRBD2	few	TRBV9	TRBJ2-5	TGTGCCAGCAGCCCCCCTAGCGGGGGAGTACAAGAGACCCAGTACTTC	CASSPPSGGVQETQYF
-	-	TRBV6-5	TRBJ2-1	TGTGCCAGCAGTTACTCGCGGACTCTAAGCAATGAGCAGTTCTTC	CASSYSRTLSNEQFF
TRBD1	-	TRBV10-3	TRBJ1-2	TGTGCCATCAGTGCGACAGGGGAGGGTGGCTACACCTTC	CAISATGEGGYTF
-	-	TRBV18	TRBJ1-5	TGTGCCAGCTCACCGCAGGAGTCTCGGCCCCAGCATTTT	CASSPQESRPQHF
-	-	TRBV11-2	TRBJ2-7	TGTGCCAGCGCGTACCGGGACGGGGCCACCTACGAGCAGTACTTC	CASAYRDGATYEQYF
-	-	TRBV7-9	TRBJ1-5	TGTGCCAGCAGCTTAGGAGTGGACAACAATCAGCCCCAGCATTTT	CASSLGVDNNQPQHF
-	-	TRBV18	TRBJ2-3	TGTGCCAGCTCGCCTACCACAGATACGCAGTATTTT	CASSPTTDTQYF
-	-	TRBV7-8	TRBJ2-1	TGTGCCAGCAGCCTAGAGGGGCGCAGGCGGTTCTTC	CASSLEGRRRFF
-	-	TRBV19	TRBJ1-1	TGTGCCAGTAGTATAGGGGGCCGCCCCGGCACTGAAGCTTTCTTT	CASSIGGRPGTEAFF
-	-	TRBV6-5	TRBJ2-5	TGTGCCAGCAGGCGGGTCCCTCAAGAGACCCAGTACTTC	CASRRVPQETQYF
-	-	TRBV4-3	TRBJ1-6	TGCGCCAGCAGCCAAGGGATTGAGATCAATTCACCCCTCCACTTT	CASSQGIEINSPLHF
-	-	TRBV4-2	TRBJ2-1	TGTGCCAGCAGCCAAGAGCAGTTCTTC	CASSQEQFF
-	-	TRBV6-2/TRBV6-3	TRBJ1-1	TGTGCCAGCAGTTTCGGGGGTAGCACTGAAGCTTTCTTT	CASSFGGSTEAFF
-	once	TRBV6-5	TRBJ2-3	TGTGCCAGCAGGGGCCTAAGGACAGTCGATACGCAGTATTTT	CASRGLRTVDTQYF
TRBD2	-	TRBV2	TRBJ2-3	TGTGCCAGCAGTAATCTTGGGGGAGGGACAGATACGCAGTATTTT	CASSNLGGGTDTQYF
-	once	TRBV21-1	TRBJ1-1	TGTGCCAGCAGCATGAACAGGGGGCCGAACACTGAAGCTTTCTTT	CASSMNRGPNTEAFF
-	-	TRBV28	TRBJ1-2	TGTGCCACCAGGAGGGAAGCTAACTATGGCTACACCTTC	CATRREANYGYTF
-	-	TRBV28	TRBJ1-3	TGTGCCAGCAGGCGGCGGGGGGCCGTCTCTGGAAACACCATATATTTT	CASRRRGAVSGNTIYF
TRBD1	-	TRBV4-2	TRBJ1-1	TGTGCCAGCAGCCGAACCGGGACAGATCTCACTGAAGCTTTCTTT	CASSRTGTDLTEAFF
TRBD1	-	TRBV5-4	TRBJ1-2	TGTGCCAGCAGCCTGGACAGGGGAGGCTACACCTTC	CASSLDRGGYTF
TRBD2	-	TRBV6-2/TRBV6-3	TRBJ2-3	TGTGCCAGCAGTCGGACTAGCGGGGGGTCCACAGATACGCAGTATTTT	CASSRTSGGSTDTQYF
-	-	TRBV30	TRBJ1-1	TGTGCCTGGAGTGTAGGGGCGGGGACTGAAGCTTTCTTT	CAWSVGAGTEAFF
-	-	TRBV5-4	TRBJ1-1	TGTGCCAGCAGCTTCGGGGGGCGGGCCAGAATGAACACTGAAGCTTTCTTT	CASSFGGRARMNTEAFF
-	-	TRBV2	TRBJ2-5	TGTGCCAGCAGTGTCCACAGTGAGACCCAGTACTTC	CASSVHSETQYF